A single sample is the source of the 26 T cell receptor beta chains below, sequenced in a study of T-cell reconstitution after alpha-beta-depleted transplantation in children. TCRbeta library construction was performed incorporating unique molecular identifiers. TCRdb called the PCR reads again in MiXCR, with one record for every CDR3 protein. The sample has about 580,000 distinct CDR3 sequences, 20% to 25% seen once. Source: PBMCs, mostly from graft donor cells, taken 360 days after TCRalphabeta/CD19-depleted stem cell transplant. The source of these receptors is a boy under two years old who had a stem cell transplant for acute myeloid leukemia, so the T cells may come from the graft donor.

This clonotype was counted ten times or more. The genes are TRBV3-1 and TRBJ2-1; tentatively, D is TRBD2 (6 bases). Between the trimmed V and J ends, which lost 1 base and 7 bases, there was a span of 8 bases. The CDR3 is 13 residues long. Germline assignment: CDR1 LGHDT and CDR2 YNNKEL (reference sequence). The CDR3 sequence is CASSQGGGNEQFF. The CDR3 nucleotides read TGTGCCAGCAGCCAAGGCGGAGGGAATGAGCAGTTCTTC.

This chain joins TRBV10-1 and TRBJ2-7; 8 bases agree with TRBD1. With V trimmed by 7 bases and J by 3 bases, 8 bases remained unmatched. This CDR3 has 14 residues. Germline lookup yields CDR1 WNHNN and CDR2 SYGVQD (reference sequence). The CDR3 sequence is CASITPGTGYEQYV. CDR3 in DNA: TGCGCCAGCATAACCCCCGGGACAGGCTACGAGCAGTACGTC.

This clonotype was counted a few times. V usage is TRBV7-8 and J usage is TRBJ2-1; no reliable D call. V lost 2 bases, J lost 6 bases, and 8 bases lay in between. Looked up from germline, CDR1 is SGHVS and CDR2 is FQNEAQ. The CDR3 runs 13 residues. CDR3 protein: CASSLNPGNEQFF. CDR3 coding DNA: TGTGCCAGCAGCTTAAATCCCGGCAATGAGCAGTTCTTC. Complete variable domain (other parts from reference TRBV7-8 and TRBJ2-1): GAGVSQSPRYKVAKRGQDVALRCDPISGHVSLFWYQQALGQGPEFLTYFQNEAQLDKSGLPSDRFFAERPEGSVSTLKIQRTQQEDSAVYLCASSLNPGNEQFFGPGTRLTVL.

In this sample, this clonotype turned up a few times. V gene TRBV5-1 combines with J gene TRBJ2-7; a possible D gene is TRBD1 (5 bases). V lost 0 bases, J lost 6 bases, and 19 bases lay in between. This CDR3 is built from 16 residues. Germline V lookup: CDR1 SGHRS, CDR2 YFSETQ. The CDR3 reads CASSLEGAAEDLEQYF. CDR3 nucleotides: TGCGCCAGCAGCTTGGAAGGGGCGGCGGAAGACCTCGAGCAGTACTTC.

This clonotype was detected ten times or more. For the CDR3, the DNA is TGTGCCAGCAGTCGTTCGGGGGGTTCCTACAATGAGCAGTTCTTC. It yields the protein CASSRSGGSYNEQFF. This chain connects TRBV7-9 to TRBJ2-1; 7 positions agree with TRBD2. V gave up 6 bases and J gave up 1 base; unmatched junction bases: 6. Germline V gene lookup returns CDR1 SEHNR and CDR2 FQNEAQ (reference sequence). This CDR3 region has 15 residues.

CDR3 region: CASSYEGGVITDTQYF. The CDR3 coding sequence is TGTGCCAGCAGTTACGAGGGGGGGGTTATCACAGATACGCAGTATTTT. This sequence joins TRBV6-5 and TRBJ2-3; D perhaps matches TRBD2 (7 bases). V was cut by 2 bases and J by 2 bases, with 14 bases left in between. The CDR3 loop spans 16 amino acids. Germline lookup yields CDR1 MNHEY and CDR2 SVGAGI.

This clonotype turned up a few times. V usage is TRBV10-3 and J usage is TRBJ1-2, with 10 bases fitting TRBD1. Germline trimming cut 3 bases from V and 7 bases from J; bases unmatched to any gene: 5. The germline V gene has CDR1 ENHRY and CDR2 SYGVKD. CDR3 length equals 14 residues. CDR3 DNA sequence: TGTGCCATCAGTGACTGGGGGACAGGGGCTGGCTACACCTTC. Its translation: CAISDWGTGAGYTF.

In this sample, this clonotype turned up a few times. Being one base from a much bigger clone, this may be a read error. The CDR3 nucleotides read TGTGCCAGCAGTTTCGGGACAGGGGTCTACGAGCAGTACTTC. Protein sequence: CASSFGTGVYEQYF. The V gene is TRBV6-5, the J gene TRBJ2-7; 10 bases map to TRBD1. The CDR3 covers 14 residues. The germline CDR1 and CDR2 sequences are MNHEY and SVGAGI. J was trimmed by 3 bases and V by 4 bases; bases with no gene match: 3.

The V gene is TRBV6-4, the J gene TRBJ2-3; 7 nucleotides align to TRBD2. Germline V lookup: CDR1 MRHNA, CDR2 SNTAGT. Unmatched junction bases numbered 11, after V lost 10 bases and J lost 1 base. The CDR3 loop spans 15 amino acids. CDR3: CATTRKGRGTDTQYF. The CDR3 DNA is TGTGCCACCACCCGAAAGGGGAGGGGCACAGATACGCAGTATTTT.

In its sample, this clonotype was seen a few times. The CDR3 loop is CASSSRNDNSPLHF. The CDR3 DNA reads TGTGCCAGTAGTTCAAGAAACGATAATTCACCCCTCCACTTT. The chain links TRBV19 to TRBJ1-6, with D uncertain. V lost 5 bases and J lost 5, with 10 bases in between. Per germline, CDR1 LNHDA and CDR2 SQIVND (reference sequence). The CDR3 totals 14 residues.

This clonotype was seen only a few times. The genes are TRBV20-1 and TRBJ2-7; D is ambiguous. Germline values: CDR1 DFQATT, CDR2 SNEGSKA (reference sequence). This CDR3 spans 12 amino acids. V lost 2 bases to trimming and J lost 3 bases, with 8 bases between them. The CDR3 region is CSARLTDYEQYV. The DNA of the CDR3 is TGCAGTGCTAGACTTACAGACTACGAGCAGTACGTC.

This clonotype was counted at least ten times. The genes are TRBV12-3 or TRBV12-4 and TRBJ2-3; maybe TRBD2 (6 bases). Trimming took 4 bases from V and 6 from J, leaving 14 bases between them. This CDR3 spans 14 amino acids. The CDR3 coding sequence is TGTGCCAGCAGTTCCGCGGAGGGCGTGGATACGCAGTATTTT. It codes for CASSSAEGVDTQYF.

The CDR3 sequence is CASSSSENNEQFF. The CDR3 bases are TGTGCCAGCAGTAGTAGCGAGAACAATGAGCAGTTCTTC. The rearrangement uses TRBV6-2 or TRBV6-3 and TRBJ2-1; D might be TRBD2 (5 bases). Trimming cost V 5 bases and J 5 bases, with 10 bases left between them. Germline CDR1 and CDR2: MNHEY and SVGEGT. The CDR3 contains 13 residues.

This clonotype showed up just a few times. One end of the junction is discordant with germline, which a read error may explain. The chain recombines TRBV7-9 with TRBJ2-4; D may be TRBD1 or TRBD2 (7 bases each). There are 12 residues in the CDR3. CDR1 is SEHNR and CDR2 is FQNEAQ in the germline V gene (reference sequence). This chain's CDR3 is CASSFGRGPGAF. CDR3 DNA: TGTGCCAGCAGCTTTGGGAGGGGGCCAGGAGCCTTC.

This clonotype was seen many times. The chain uses TRBV11-2 and TRBJ2-3, with TRBD1 identical over 7 bases. Germline CDR1 and CDR2: SGHAT and FQNNGV. J was trimmed by 4 bases and V by 5 bases; bases with no gene match: 3. CDR3 size: 13 residues. The CDR3 reads CASSPGTADTQYF. CDR3 DNA sequence: TGTGCCAGCAGCCCCGGGACAGCAGATACGCAGTATTTT.

This sequence joins TRBV24-1 and TRBJ1-1; 8 bases are a match to TRBD1. J gave up 8 bases and V 7 bases, and 5 bases lay outside the gene matches. The CDR3 sequence is 12 residues long. The germline gives CDR1 KGHDR, CDR2 SFDVKD. The CDR3 here is CATSDRGTEAFF. The CDR3 DNA follows: TGTGCCACCAGCGACAGGGGTACCGAAGCTTTCTTT.

This clonotype turned up a few times. This CDR3 reads CATSVFRTGYEQYF. Here the CDR3 DNA reads TGTGCCACCAGTGTCTTCCGGACGGGGTACGAGCAGTACTTC. The V call is TRBV24-1, the J call TRBJ2-7; perhaps TRBD2 as D (5 bases). Germline CDR1 reads KGHDR; CDR2 reads SFDVKD. V dropped 5 bases and J dropped 4 bases, with 14 bases sitting between them. This CDR3 has 14 amino acids.

This clonotype was seen only a few times. The chain carries TRBV7-9 and TRBJ2-1; maybe TRBD1 (5 bases). The V end lost 0 bases, the J end lost 8 bases, and 17 bases lay between the germline ends. Germline loops: CDR1 SEHNR, CDR2 FQNEAQ (reference sequence). The CDR3 extends over 16 amino acids. The CDR3 loop reads CASSLAQGRVGHEQFF. CDR3 DNA sequence: TGTGCCAGCAGCTTAGCGCAGGGCAGGGTAGGTCATGAGCAGTTCTTC. Filled out from reference TRBV7-9 and TRBJ2-1, the complete variable domain reads DTGVSQNPRHKITKRGQNVTFRCDPISEHNRLYWYRQTLGQGPEFLTYFQNEAQLEKSRLLSDRFSAERPKGSFSTLEIQRTEQGDSAMYLCASSLAQGRVGHEQFFGPGTRLTVL.

At least ten counts were recorded for this clonotype. The genes are TRBV7-2 and TRBJ2-3; a possible D gene is TRBD1 (5 bases). Between the trimmed V and J ends, which lost 1 base and 4 bases, there was a span of 15 bases. Germline V gene lookup returns CDR1 SGHTA and CDR2 FQGNSA. This CDR3 has 16 amino acids. The DNA of the CDR3 is TGTGCCAGCAGCTTAGAAGTGTTCAGGGCACCAGATACGCAGTATTTT. Translating gives CASSLEVFRAPDTQYF.

This clonotype was counted at least ten times. The V and J genes are TRBV15 and TRBJ2-1, with a weak D call TRBD2 (6 bases). This CDR3 has 14 amino acids. The V gene lost 5 bases and the J gene lost 6 bases, with 14 bases spanning the gap. Germline CDR1 is LNHNV and CDR2 is YYDKDF (reference sequence). CDR3 residues: CATSWRGSSNEQFF. For the CDR3, the DNA is TGTGCCACCAGCTGGCGGGGCAGTTCCAATGAGCAGTTCTTC.

At least ten counts were recorded for this clonotype. In DNA, the CDR3 is TGTGCCAGCAGCCCTAGTTCCTCTGGGGCCAACGTCCTGACTTTC. Amino acids: CASSPSSSGANVLTF. V gene TRBV12-3 or TRBV12-4 combines with J gene TRBJ2-6, with D uncertain. Trimming removed 6 bases at V and 0 bases at J, with 9 bases between. The CDR3 is 15 residues long.

This chain uses TRBV5-1 with TRBJ2-5, with D unresolved. The ends were cut back, 0 bases at V and 9 bases at J, with 21 bases in the middle. This CDR3 comprises 16 residues. Germline V CDR1 and CDR2: SGHRS, YFSETQ. The CDR3 protein is CASSLELRLDSRAQYF. DNA for the CDR3: TGCGCCAGCAGCTTGGAATTACGCCTGGATAGCCGGGCCCAGTACTTC.

This clonotype was seen repeatedly, ten times or more. This rearrangement joins TRBV12-3 or TRBV12-4 to TRBJ2-3; TRBD1 matches 9 bases. The CDR3 runs 17 residues. Trimming at V came to 2 bases and at J to 0 bases, leaving 6 bases not matched to a gene. Written as DNA, the CDR3 is TGTGCCAGCAGTTTAACAGGGGGCGAGTTCAGCACAGATACGCAGTATTTT. It codes for CASSLTGGEFSTDTQYF.

This clonotype was picked up a small number of times. CDR3 region: CASSEEALYYEQYV. CDR3 nucleotides: TGTGCCAGCAGTGAAGAGGCCCTCTACTACGAGCAGTACGTC. The rearrangement links TRBV6-1 to TRBJ2-7; D gene uncertain. This CDR3 has 14 residues. Germline values: CDR1 MNHNS, CDR2 SASEGT. V was shortened by 1 base and J by 3 bases, with 10 bases between the two germline ends.

The CDR3 bases are TGTGCCAGCAGAAACAGGGTTGAGACCGGGGAGCTGTTTTTT. Its protein product is CASRNRVETGELFF. The gene calls are TRBV6-1 and TRBJ2-2, with D possibly being TRBD1 (6 bases). The V end was cut by 6 bases, the J end by 5 bases, with 13 bases between. The germline CDR1 and CDR2 sequences are MNHNS and SASEGT. CDR3 length: 14 amino acids.

This clonotype was counted between two and nine times. The genes are TRBV20-1 and TRBJ2-1, with D possibly TRBD1 on 6 matching bases. The germline V gene encodes CDR1 DFQATT and CDR2 SNEGSKA (reference sequence). Trimming removed 5 bases at V and 0 bases at J, with 11 bases between. The CDR3 consists of 14 residues. The DNA for the CDR3 is TGCAGTGCTGCGCAGGGGACCTCCTACAATGAGCAGTTCTTC. As protein: CSAAQGTSYNEQFF.